This T cell receptor (beta chain) derives from a study of blood T cells in healthy people across ages (dated by TCRdb to about 2015). Regarding the complete study: In model experiments, roughly one uniquely barcoded TCR beta cDNA molecule per two T cells was captured by template switching. The donors were split into four age groups: young (average around 15 years), middle-aged (roughly 40), aged (roughly 65) and long-lived (about 82). Donors of different ages were randomly distributed across sequencing lanes to avoid experimental bias. The study measured age-related changes in TCR beta repertoire diversity using deep sequencing normalized with unique cDNA molecular identifiers. Two additional independent replicas of 1 million unique cDNA reads from the same blood draw were analyzed for two donors (one aged 18 to 30 and one aged 80 or older). Broad study findings and their caveats: Since profiling was done on bulk unsorted PBMCs, naive and antigen-experienced compartments could not be conclusively compared. Because donor CMV infection status was unknown, age-related changes in expanded clonotypes were potentially confounded. Estimates of total diversity based on one million sequenced T cells were regarded as lower bounds and as underestimates. Observed TCR beta diversity per million T cells fell roughly linearly with age, and a significant reduction was already apparent by age around 36. Compared with the aged group, the long-lived group had more naive CD4+ T cells, fewer expanded clones and increased TCR diversity, suggesting age selection. There was a strong correlation between observed TCR beta diversity and the percentage of naive T cells measured by flow cytometry.

Donors were approximately 42 systemically healthy Caucasian individuals from Russia aged roughly 6 to 90 years. Each donor gave ten milliliters of peripheral blood, collected into EDTA-treated Vacutainer tubes. Ficoll-Paque density-gradient centrifugation was used to isolate PBMCs, with at least 7 million obtained per sample. Trizol reagent was used to extract total RNA from the PBMCs, yielding at least 5 micrograms per sample. The percentages of naive CD45RAhigh/CD27high T cells were determined by flow cytometry on a PBMC aliquot from every donor. Relative to germline, V is missing 4 bases and J is missing 5 bases, with 9 bases of the junction outside any gene match. For CDR1 and CDR2, the germline V gene lists SNHLY and FYNNEI. The CDR3 starts with the cysteine, ends with the phenylalanine, and has 16 residues. Only CDR3 DNA is held: 48 bases, read in frame from base 1. The library was prepared using 5' RACE. TCRdb shows the sequencer as Illumina HiSeq 2500. The second PCR ran for roughly 7 to 11 cycles and used a J-beta primer mix along with a sample-barcoded 5' primer. Each TCR beta cDNA molecule received a unique molecular identifier from a template-switch 5' adaptor carrying 12 random nucleotides. Each sample yielded at least 2.5 million CDR3-containing paired-end reads. First-strand cDNA was synthesized from all RNA with the Mint cDNA synthesis kit, primed by a TRBC-specific oligonucleotide. Following uracil-DNA glycosylase treatment, a first 18-cycle PCR with universal primers M1SS and BC2_uni_R was performed on all cDNA. The authors' analysis ran thus. For normalization, 1 million high-quality reads, each with a distinct molecular identifier, were randomly selected from each sample. Reads sharing molecular identifiers were discarded rather than binned into consensus sequences. MiTCR, run with a Q25 quality threshold and the strictest error-elimination algorithm, handled CDR3 identification, clonotype clustering and error correction. Lower-bound total TCR beta diversity was estimated with a nonparametric unseen species model using Euler transformation. TCRdb cleaned the public reads at Q25 with fastp, built clones with MiXCR and kept in-frame beta chains. Each entry merges the rows of one CDR3 protein and shows their most common DNA and genes. The V and J calls here are based on TCRdb, not the publication. This sample comprises roughly 830,000 distinct CDR3 sequences, under 80% of them detected only once. The biggest ten clones account for about a quarter of the sample.

Remarks on this clonotype: The antigen it recognizes is unknown. Base qualities are not at hand, and no much larger clone is one base apart.

The source of this sequence is a man aged 25-40 years in good health. The V and J genes are TRBV2 and TRBJ2-5; 11 bases in the middle match TRBD2. Sequencing was done on a sample of blood. CDR3 sequence: CASSARLAGTGETQYF. The DNA sequence follows: TGTGCCAGCAGTGCCCGACTAGCGGGAACAGGGGAGACCCAGTACTTC.